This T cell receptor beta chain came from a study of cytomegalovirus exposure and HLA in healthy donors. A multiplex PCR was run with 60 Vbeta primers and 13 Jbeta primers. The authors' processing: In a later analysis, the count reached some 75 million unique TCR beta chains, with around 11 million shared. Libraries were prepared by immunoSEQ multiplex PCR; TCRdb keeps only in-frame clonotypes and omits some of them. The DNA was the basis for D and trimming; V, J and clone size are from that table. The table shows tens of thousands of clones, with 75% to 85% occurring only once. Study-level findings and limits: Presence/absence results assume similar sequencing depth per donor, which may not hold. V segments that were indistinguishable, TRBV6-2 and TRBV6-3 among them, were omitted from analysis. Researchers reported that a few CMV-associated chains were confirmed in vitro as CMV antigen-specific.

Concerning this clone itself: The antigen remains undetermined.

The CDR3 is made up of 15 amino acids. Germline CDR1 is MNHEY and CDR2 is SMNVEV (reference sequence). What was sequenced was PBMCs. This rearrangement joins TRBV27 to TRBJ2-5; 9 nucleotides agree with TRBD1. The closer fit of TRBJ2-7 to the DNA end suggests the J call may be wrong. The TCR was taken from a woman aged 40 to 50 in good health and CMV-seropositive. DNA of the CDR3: TGTGCCAGCAGTTTATACGGACAGGGGATATACGAGCAGTACTTC. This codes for CASSLYGQGIYEQYF.